These 3 T cell receptor beta chains share one sample of origin, sequenced in a study of blood T cell repertoires in COVID-19 (dated by TCRdb to about 2020). Library preparation was by the immunoSEQ multiplex PCR assay. The table was pulled from immuneACCESS by TCRdb, which kept in-frame rearrangements only. Such tables lose some clones; where checked, under half of the loss comes from unresolved V genes, and the rest has no known cause. The sample contains approximately 78,000 clones, 75% to 90% of them found a single time. Around a sixth of the sample belongs to the ten largest clones. Input material: peripheral blood. Source of these receptors: a woman older than 75 with acute or convalescent COVID-19.

The V call is TRBV10-3, the J call TRBJ1-1; a weak D match, TRBD1 (5 bases). Germline assignment: CDR1 ENHRY and CDR2 SYGVKD. The CDR3 length is 14 residues. Trimming took off 10 bases at V and 0 bases at J, with 15 bases between the two ends. CDR3 sequence (DNA): TGTGCCACCAAATATTTGACAGTGAACACTGAAGCTTTCTTT. This encodes CATKYLTVNTEAFF.

This rearrangement joins TRBV5-1 to TRBJ2-7; 13 nucleotides match TRBD2. The CDR3 totals 18 residues. V trimming: 3 bases; J trimming: 0 bases; junction bases outside the gene matches: 9. Germline V gives CDR1 SGHRS, CDR2 YFSETQ. This CDR3 reads CASSSGLAGAPSSYEQYF. The CDR3 DNA is TGCGCCAGCAGCTCAGGACTAGCGGGGGCCCCCAGCTCCTACGAGCAGTACTTC.

This sequence joins TRBV7-2 and TRBJ2-5; the match to TRBD2 covers 7 bases. Germline V gives CDR1 SGHTA, CDR2 FQGNSA. CDR3 length: 14 amino acids. V shed 1 base, J shed 5 bases, and the junction held 4 bases outside the gene matches. The CDR3 nucleotides are TGTGCCAGCAGCTTAGTAGCGGGCGGGGAGACCCAGTACTTC. Translating it yields CASSLVAGGETQYF. Combining the CDR3 with reference TRBV7-2 and TRBJ2-5 gives the whole variable domain GAGVSQSPSNKVTEKGKDVELRCDPISGHTALYWYRQSLGQGLEFLIYFQGNSAPDKSGLPSDRFSAERTGGSVSTLTIQRTQQEDSAVYLCASSLVAGGETQYFGPGTRLLVL.